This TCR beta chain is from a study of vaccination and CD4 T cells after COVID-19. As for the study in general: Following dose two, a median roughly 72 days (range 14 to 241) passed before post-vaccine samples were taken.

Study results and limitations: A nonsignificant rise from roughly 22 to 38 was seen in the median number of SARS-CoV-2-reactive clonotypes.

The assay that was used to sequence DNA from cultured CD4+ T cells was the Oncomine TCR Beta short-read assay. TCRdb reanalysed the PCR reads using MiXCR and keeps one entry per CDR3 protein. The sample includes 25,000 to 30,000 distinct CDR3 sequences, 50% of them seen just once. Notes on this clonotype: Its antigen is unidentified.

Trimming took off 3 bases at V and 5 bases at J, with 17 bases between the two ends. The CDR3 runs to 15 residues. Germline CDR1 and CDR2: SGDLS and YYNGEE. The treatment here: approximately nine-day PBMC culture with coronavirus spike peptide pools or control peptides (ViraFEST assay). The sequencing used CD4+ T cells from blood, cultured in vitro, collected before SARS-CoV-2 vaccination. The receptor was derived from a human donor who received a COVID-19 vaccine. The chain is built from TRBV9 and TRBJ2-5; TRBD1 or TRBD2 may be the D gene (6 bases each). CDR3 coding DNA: TGTGCCAGCAGCGCCGCCTTAGGGGGGAGGGAGACCCAGTACTTC. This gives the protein CASSAALGGRETQYF.